One T cell receptor beta chain is described in this entry. The antigen remains undetermined. No conserved phenylalanine or tryptophan ends this CDR3, so it is likely a read error. There are 16 residues in the CDR3. Total RNA (approximately 500 ng) served as template for TCR beta cDNA synthesis primed by a constant-region primer. ARM-PCR was slightly modified, and three nested multiplex PCR rounds with it gave rise to the TCR beta libraries. Investigators reported that the first two PCR rounds, at around 9 cycles each, used TRBV1-TRBV30 forward primers with a C-beta reverse primer. MiXCR, applied by TCRdb to the multiplex PCR reads, yields one record per CDR3 protein. Of 100,000 or so distinct CDR3 sequences in the sample, approximately 82% are singletons; the top ten hold 15% to 20%. These data come from a study of tumor-infiltrating lymphocytes in primary liver carcinoma. Study overall: The patients comprised men and women between the ages of 30 and 69 years. Broader study findings: Only about 7.5-25% of top clones spanned all five tumor regions.

Unsorted bulk tissue (roughly 20-34 mg) underwent RNA and DNA co-extraction. This TCR came from a man in his forties with primary liver carcinoma and hepatitis B virus infection. The material sequenced was liver tumor tissue from sampling region 3. Subset reported: tumor region T3, left-lateral pole. The chain combines TRBV12-3 or TRBV12-4 with TRBJ2-2, with a weak D call TRBD2 (5 bases). The CDR3 is CTSSPRRRTNTGVLFI. CDR3 bases: TGTACCAGCAGTCCCCGGCGGCGGACGAACACCGGGGTGCTGTTTATT.